Sequencing of this TCR beta chain was carried out in a study of synovial regulatory T cells in juvenile arthritis. Broader study findings: Across patients, iaTreg TCR repertoires were mostly private, partly shared with synovial Teff and blood CPL. TCR diversity was lower in inflammation-associated blood Treg cells than in other blood Treg cells.

Comment on this clone: Its antigen is not identified.

Measured with immunoSEQ multiplex PCR; TCRdb has only the in-frame clones, and not every one. This sample contains some 10,000 clones. CDR1 is SGHTA, CDR2 FQGNSA, per germline. CDR3 size: 14 residues. The DNA is not on file. The sample taken for sequencing was Treg cells from blood. Subset noted: remaining (HLA-DR-negative) circulating blood Treg cells. This receptor was taken from a donor aged 2 to 35 with juvenile idiopathic arthritis. The J gene is TRBJ1-2, the V gene TRBV7-2. The CDR3 loop reads CASSLLSAGDGYTF.